This T cell receptor (beta chain) was identified during a study of OX40 agonist ivuxolimab in advanced cancers. Turning to the study itself: Three dose-escalation patients had partial responses: one with hepatocellular carcinoma and two with cutaneous melanoma. Whole-study findings and limits: Some nonresponders additionally presented with little normalized T-cell clonal expansion.

For this clone: Its specificity is unknown.

Germline assignment: CDR1 SGHAT and CDR2 FQNNGV. The ends were cut back, 3 bases at V and 6 bases at J, with 3 bases in the middle. This CDR3 is built from 11 residues. Method: immunoSEQ multiplex PCR; TCRdb's copy keeps in-frame clones and lacks some. Among approximately 70,000 clones listed, around 86% were seen once. The sequence was obtained from an adult with an advanced solid tumor such as melanoma, head and neck, liver or kidney cancer. The specimen comprised CD4+ or CD8+ T cells sorted from blood, sampled in a trial of the OX40 agonist ivuxolimab. This chain links TRBV11-2 with TRBJ1-3; D is unclear. CDR3: CASSFSNTIYF. The CDR3 DNA reads TGTGCCAGCAGCTTTTCAAACACCATATATTTT.